The 18 T cell receptor beta chains in this list originate from one sample, sequenced in a study of cytotoxic CD8 clonotypes in ibrutinib-treated CLL. The protocol was immunoSEQ multiplex PCR, while the TCRdb copy is restricted to in-frame clones and leaves out a portion. This sample yields around 150,000 clones, of which roughly 84% are seen a single time; 3% belongs to the top ten. Material: PBMCs, obtained at disease progression, from a patient treated with ibrutinib. The source of these receptors is a human donor with chronic lymphocytic leukemia.

The genes are TRBV5-1 and TRBJ2-7, with D perhaps given as TRBD1 or TRBD2 (5 bases each). Germline assignment: CDR1 SGHRS and CDR2 YFSETQ. Trimming took 0 bases from V and 2 from J, leaving 15 bases between them. This CDR3 has 16 residues. The CDR3 DNA sequence: TGCGCCAGCAGCTTGGGTACCCTAGCAGGGACCTACGAGCAGTACTTC. This sequence encodes CASSLGTLAGTYEQYF.

The rearrangement uses TRBV28 and TRBJ2-7; 9 bases map to TRBD1. With V trimmed by 8 bases and J by 5 bases, 10 bases remained unmatched. This CDR3 spans 14 amino acids. Looked up from germline, CDR1 is MDHEN and CDR2 is SYDVKM. The CDR3 DNA reads TGTGCCAGCGGCTCCGGGACAGGGTCGGACGAGCAGTACTTC. Translation: CASGSGTGSDEQYF.

The chain has TRBV7-2 and TRBJ1-3; D may be TRBD1 (5 bases). V gave up 5 bases and J gave up 2 bases, with 10 bases separating them. Looked up from germline, CDR1 is SGHTA and CDR2 is FQGNSA. The CDR3 is 14 amino acids. CDR3 sequence reads: CASSVQGTGNTIYF. The CDR3 coding sequence is TGTGCCAGCAGCGTGCAGGGCACTGGAAACACCATATATTTT.

V is TRBV9 and J is TRBJ2-7, with 8 bases identical to TRBD2. The CDR3 is 13 residues long. The J segment lost 7 bases and the V segment lost 0 bases, leaving 3 bases of the junction unmatched. Germline V CDR1 and CDR2: SGDLS, YYNGEE. For the CDR3, the DNA is TGTGCCAGCAGCGTAGTTGCGGGAGGAGAGCAGTACTTC. Protein: CASSVVAGGEQYF.

The chain combines TRBV15 with TRBJ2-1; TRBD1 might be the D (6 bases). V shed 5 bases and J shed 5 bases, with 19 bases lying between them. Germline V gene lookup returns CDR1 LNHNV and CDR2 YYDKDF (reference sequence). This CDR3 has 16 amino acids. The CDR3 sequence is CATSGPDRRANNEQFF. As DNA, the CDR3 is TGTGCCACCAGCGGACCTGACAGGCGCGCCAACAATGAGCAGTTCTTC.

The chain links TRBV7-3 to TRBJ2-5; the match to TRBD2 covers 12 bases. V gave up 5 bases and J gave up 5 bases; unmatched junction bases: 12. The germline V gene encodes CDR1 SGHTA and CDR2 FQGTGA. This CDR3 is 17 amino acids long. The CDR3 sequence is CASSDGRLAGVQETQYF. The CDR3, as DNA: TGTGCCAGCAGCGACGGACGACTAGCGGGAGTGCAGGAGACCCAGTACTTC.

This rearrangement joins TRBV18 to TRBJ1-1; D may be TRBD1 (5 bases). This CDR3 has 15 amino acids. Trimming cost V 3 bases and J 5 bases, with 16 bases left between them. Germline CDR1 KGHSH, CDR2 LQKENI. CDR3 nucleotides: TGTGCCAGCTCACCGATACAGGTCCCGAGGACTGAAGCTTTCTTT. Amino acid sequence: CASSPIQVPRTEAFF. The full variable domain, with the rest looked up from reference TRBV18 and TRBJ1-1, is NAGVMQNPRHLVRRRGQEARLRCSPMKGHSHVYWYRQLPEEGLKFMVYLQKENIIDESGMPKERFSAEFPKEGPSILRIQQVVRGDSAAYFCASSPIQVPRTEAFFGQGTRLTVV.

This clone was detected only once. The chain recombines TRBV18 with TRBJ1-4; TRBD1 might be the D (6 bases). Germline CDR1 and CDR2: KGHSH and LQKENI. Trimming removed 6 bases at V and 0 bases at J, with 11 bases between. CDR3 length: 15 residues. CDR3 sequence (DNA): TGTGCCAGCTCCCAGGGGATTGCAACTAATGAAAAACTGTTTTTT. Encoded protein: CASSQGIATNEKLFF.

Worth noting for this clone: Other DNA sequences in the sample encode the same CDR3. The V gene is TRBV9, the J gene TRBJ2-1; tentative D call: TRBD2 (5 bases). This CDR3 is 14 amino acids long. The V gene's germline CDR1 is SGDLS and CDR2 YYNGEE. V lost 3 bases and J lost 1, with 8 bases in between. The CDR3 loop is CASSGGSSYNEQFF. The CDR3, as DNA: TGTGCCAGCAGCGGAGGGAGTTCCTACAATGAGCAGTTCTTC.

The chain combines TRBV6-1 with TRBJ1-5; D unresolved. The germline V and J ends were trimmed by 7 bases and 6 bases, with 13 bases remaining between them. Germline V lookup: CDR1 MNHNS, CDR2 SASEGT. The CDR3 covers 13 residues. The CDR3 nucleotides read TGTGCCAGCACCGCCAGCGGCGGTCAGCCCCAGCATTTT. It codes for CASTASGGQPQHF.

V usage is TRBV5-1 and J usage is TRBJ1-1, with 7 bases fitting TRBD1. CDR1 and CDR2 (germline): SGHRS, YFSETQ. The CDR3 totals 15 residues. With 1 base clipped from V and 0 bases from J, the junction kept 3 bases outside the gene matches. CDR3 loop: CASSLSGQMNTEAFF. The CDR3 nucleotides are TGCGCCAGCAGCTTGTCGGGACAGATGAACACTGAAGCTTTCTTT.

V is TRBV7-2 and J is TRBJ2-3; 7 bases are a match to TRBD2. Germline V gene data show CDR1 as SGHTA and CDR2 as FQGNSA. The CDR3 runs to 18 residues. J lost 7 bases, V lost 3 bases, and 19 bases had no gene match. CDR3 region: CASSFFVLAVGTGHTQYF. CDR3 sequence (DNA): TGTGCCAGCAGCTTTTTCGTCCTAGCGGTCGGGACGGGCCATACGCAGTATTTT.

The gene calls are TRBV5-1 and TRBJ2-2; D might be TRBD1 (5 bases). CDR1 SGHRS and CDR2 YFSETQ come from the germline V gene. The length of the CDR3 is 18 residues. Between the trimmed V and J ends, which lost 4 bases and 5 bases, there was a span of 24 bases. The CDR3 coding sequence is TGCGCCAGCAGCCTGGAAGGAGCAGGGCCAGGCCGAACCGGGGAGCTGTTTTTT. It specifies CASSLEGAGPGRTGELFF.

In this sample, this clone turned up a few times. V gene TRBV30 combines with J gene TRBJ2-1; 7 nucleotides agree with TRBD2. Germline V gene sequence: CDR1 GTSNPN, CDR2 SVGIG (reference sequence). The CDR3 spans 15 residues. V was pared by 0 bases and J by 8 bases, with 10 bases of the junction left unmatched. The CDR3 reads CAWSVRAGLVYEQFF. The CDR3 DNA sequence: TGTGCCTGGAGTGTACGAGCGGGATTAGTGTATGAGCAGTTCTTC.

The chain combines TRBV27 with TRBJ2-5; the D gene is possibly TRBD2 (6 bases). The germline CDR1 and CDR2 sequences are MNHEY and SMNVEV (reference sequence). V lost 5 bases and J lost 5, with 9 bases in between. The CDR3 runs to 12 residues. The CDR3 region has the DNA TGTGCCAGCAGTCCCGCGGGGGAGACCCAGTACTTC. Translating gives CASSPAGETQYF.

This rearrangement joins TRBV7-2 to TRBJ2-3; 8 bases match TRBD1. J lost 4 bases, V lost 6 bases, and 9 bases had no gene match. CDR1 and CDR2 from the germline V gene are SGHTA and FQGNSA. The CDR3 contains 15 residues. This CDR3 is CASSPRGLEADTQYF. The DNA of the CDR3 is TGTGCCAGCAGTCCCAGGGGGCTAGAGGCAGATACGCAGTATTTT.

This chain connects TRBV28 to TRBJ2-7; 7 bases are shared with TRBD1. This CDR3 contains 14 residues. Trimming at V came to 6 bases and at J to 5 bases, leaving 10 bases not matched to a gene. The V gene's germline CDR1 is MDHEN and CDR2 SYDVKM. The CDR3 sequence: CASSSFGTVDEQYF. In nucleotides, the CDR3 is TGTGCCAGCAGCTCCTTCGGGACAGTTGACGAGCAGTACTTC.

The chain joins TRBV2 to TRBJ1-2, with unresolved D. This CDR3 region has 13 residues. Germline V gene lookup returns CDR1 SNHLY and CDR2 FYNNEI. With 6 bases removed from V and 2 bases from J, the gap between germline ends came to 10 bases. CDR3 sequence: CASSSPQNYGYTF. The CDR3 DNA is TGTGCCAGCAGCTCGCCCCAGAACTATGGCTACACCTTC.